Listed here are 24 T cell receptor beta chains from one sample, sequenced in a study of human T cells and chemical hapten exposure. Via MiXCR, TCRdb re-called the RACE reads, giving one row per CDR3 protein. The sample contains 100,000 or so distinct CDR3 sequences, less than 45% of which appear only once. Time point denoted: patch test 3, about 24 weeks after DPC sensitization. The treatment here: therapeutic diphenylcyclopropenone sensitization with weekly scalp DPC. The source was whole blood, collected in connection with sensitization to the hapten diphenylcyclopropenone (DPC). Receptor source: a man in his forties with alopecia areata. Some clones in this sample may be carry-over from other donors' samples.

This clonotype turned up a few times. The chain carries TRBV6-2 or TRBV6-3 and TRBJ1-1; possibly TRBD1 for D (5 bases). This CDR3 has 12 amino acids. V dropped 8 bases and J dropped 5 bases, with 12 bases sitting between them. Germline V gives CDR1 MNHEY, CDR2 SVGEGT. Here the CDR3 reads CASGGFGTEAFF. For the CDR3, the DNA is TGTGCCAGCGGGGGGTTCGGGACTGAAGCTTTCTTT.

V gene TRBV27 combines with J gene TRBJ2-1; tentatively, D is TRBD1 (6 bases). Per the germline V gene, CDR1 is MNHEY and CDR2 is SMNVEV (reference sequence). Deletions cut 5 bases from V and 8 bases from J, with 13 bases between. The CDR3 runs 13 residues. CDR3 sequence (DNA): TGTGCCAGCAGTCAACCAGGGGTTGATGAGCAGTTCTTC. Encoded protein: CASSQPGVDEQFF.

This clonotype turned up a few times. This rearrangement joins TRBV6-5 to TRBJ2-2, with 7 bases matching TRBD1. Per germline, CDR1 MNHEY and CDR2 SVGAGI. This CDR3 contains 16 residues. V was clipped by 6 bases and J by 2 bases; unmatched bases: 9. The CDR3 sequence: CASRRAGTVNTGELFF. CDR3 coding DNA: TGTGCCAGCAGGAGAGCCGGGACAGTAAACACCGGGGAGCTGTTTTTT.

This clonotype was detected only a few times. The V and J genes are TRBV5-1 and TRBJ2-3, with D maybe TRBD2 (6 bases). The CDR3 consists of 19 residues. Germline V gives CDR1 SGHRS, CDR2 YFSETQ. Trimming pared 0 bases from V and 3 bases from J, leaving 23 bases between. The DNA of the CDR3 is TGCGCCAGCAGCTTGGCATCCCTCGATTTAGCGAGCGGGACAGATACGCAGTATTTT. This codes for CASSLASLDLASGTDTQYF.

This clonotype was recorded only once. In DNA form, the CDR3 reads TGTGCCAGCAGCAAAGCGGACTGTTGCTACGAGCAGTACGTC. The encoded protein is CASSKADCCYEQYV. The chain employs TRBV21-1 and TRBJ2-7. TRBV21-1 is listed as a pseudogene. The CDR3 runs 14 residues.

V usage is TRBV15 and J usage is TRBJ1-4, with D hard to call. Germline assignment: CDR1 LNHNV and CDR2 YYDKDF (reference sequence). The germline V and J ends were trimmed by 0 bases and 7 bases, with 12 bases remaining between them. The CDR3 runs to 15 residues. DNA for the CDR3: TGTGCCACCAGCAGAGATCAACGAGGGCCTGAAAAACTGTTTTTT. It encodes CATSRDQRGPEKLFF.

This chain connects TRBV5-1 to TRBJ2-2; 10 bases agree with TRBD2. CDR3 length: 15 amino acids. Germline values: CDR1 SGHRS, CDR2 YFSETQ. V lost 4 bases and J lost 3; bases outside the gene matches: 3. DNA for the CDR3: TGCGCCAGCAGCGGACTAGCGGACCACACCGGGGAGCTGTTTTTT. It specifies CASSGLADHTGELFF.

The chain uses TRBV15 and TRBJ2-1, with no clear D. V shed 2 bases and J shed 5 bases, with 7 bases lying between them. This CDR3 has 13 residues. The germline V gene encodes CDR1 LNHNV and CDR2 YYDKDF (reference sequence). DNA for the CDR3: TGTGCCACCAGCAGACGTTTAGACAATGAGCAGTTCTTC. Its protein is CATSRRLDNEQFF.

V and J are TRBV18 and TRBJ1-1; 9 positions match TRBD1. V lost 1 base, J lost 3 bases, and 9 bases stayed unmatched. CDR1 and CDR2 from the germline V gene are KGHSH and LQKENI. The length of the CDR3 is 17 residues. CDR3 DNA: TGTGCCAGCTCACCACGAGGGACAGGGTTGGGTGACACTGAAGCTTTCTTT. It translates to CASSPRGTGLGDTEAFF. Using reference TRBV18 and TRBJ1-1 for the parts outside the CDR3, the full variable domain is NAGVMQNPRHLVRRRGQEARLRCSPMKGHSHVYWYRQLPEEGLKFMVYLQKENIIDESGMPKERFSAEFPKEGPSILRIQQVVRGDSAAYFCASSPRGTGLGDTEAFFGQGTRLTVV.

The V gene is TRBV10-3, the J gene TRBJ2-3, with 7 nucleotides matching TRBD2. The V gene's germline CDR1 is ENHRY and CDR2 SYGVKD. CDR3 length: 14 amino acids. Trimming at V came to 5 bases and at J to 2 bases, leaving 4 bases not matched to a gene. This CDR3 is CAISRAGLTDTQYF. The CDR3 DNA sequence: TGTGCCATCAGTCGAGCGGGACTCACAGATACGCAGTATTTT.

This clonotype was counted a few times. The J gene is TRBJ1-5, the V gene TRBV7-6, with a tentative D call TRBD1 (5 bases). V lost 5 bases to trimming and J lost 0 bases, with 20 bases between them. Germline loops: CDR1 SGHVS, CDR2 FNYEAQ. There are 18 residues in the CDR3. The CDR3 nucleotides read TGTGCCAGCAGCCCCCAGGCGGGCGGGGGGATTAGCAATCAGCCCCAGCATTTT. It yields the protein CASSPQAGGGISNQPQHF.

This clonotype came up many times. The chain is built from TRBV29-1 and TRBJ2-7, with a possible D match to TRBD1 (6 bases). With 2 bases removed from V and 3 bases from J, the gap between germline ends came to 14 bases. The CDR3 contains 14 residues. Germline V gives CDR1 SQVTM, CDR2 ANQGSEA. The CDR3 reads CSVETRQDVYEQYF. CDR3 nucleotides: TGCAGCGTTGAAACACGACAGGACGTCTACGAGCAGTACTTC.

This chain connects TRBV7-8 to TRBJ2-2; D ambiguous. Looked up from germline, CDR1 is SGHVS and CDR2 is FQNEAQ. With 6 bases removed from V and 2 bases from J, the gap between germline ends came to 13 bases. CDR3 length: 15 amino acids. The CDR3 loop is CASRSNTLNTGELFF. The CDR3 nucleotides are TGTGCCAGCAGATCAAACACACTCAACACCGGGGAGCTGTTTTTT.

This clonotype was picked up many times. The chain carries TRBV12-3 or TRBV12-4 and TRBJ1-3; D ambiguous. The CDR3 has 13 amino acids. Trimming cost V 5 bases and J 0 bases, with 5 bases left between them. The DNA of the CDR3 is TGTGCCAGCAGTCCCAGCTCTGGAAACACCATATATTTT. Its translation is CASSPSSGNTIYF.

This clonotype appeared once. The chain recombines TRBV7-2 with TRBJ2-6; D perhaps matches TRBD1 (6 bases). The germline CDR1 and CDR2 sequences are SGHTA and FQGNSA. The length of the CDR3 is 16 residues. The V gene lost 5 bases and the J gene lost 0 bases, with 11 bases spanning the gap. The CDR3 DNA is TGTGCCAGCAGCCATGACAGGACCTCTGGGGCCAACGTCCTGACTTTC. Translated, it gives CASSHDRTSGANVLTF.

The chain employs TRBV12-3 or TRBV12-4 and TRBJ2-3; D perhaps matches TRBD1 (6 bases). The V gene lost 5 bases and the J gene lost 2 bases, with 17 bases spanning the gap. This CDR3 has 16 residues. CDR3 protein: CASSPDQGSSTDTQYF. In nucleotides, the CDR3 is TGTGCCAGCAGTCCCGATCAGGGGTCTTCCACAGATACGCAGTATTTT.

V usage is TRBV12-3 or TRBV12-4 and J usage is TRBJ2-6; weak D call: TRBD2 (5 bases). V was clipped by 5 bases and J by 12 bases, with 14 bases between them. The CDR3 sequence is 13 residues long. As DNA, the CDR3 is TGTGCCAGCAGTCCGCGGGCTCAGAGCGTCCTGACTTTC. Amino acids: CASSPRAQSVLTF.

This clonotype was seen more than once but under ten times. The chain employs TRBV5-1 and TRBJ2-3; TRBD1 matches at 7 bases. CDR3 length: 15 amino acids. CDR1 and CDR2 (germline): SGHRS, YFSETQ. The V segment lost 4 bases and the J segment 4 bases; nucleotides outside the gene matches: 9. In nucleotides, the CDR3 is TGCGCCAGCAGCCCCGGACAGGAAAGGGCAGATACGCAGTATTTT. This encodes CASSPGQERADTQYF.

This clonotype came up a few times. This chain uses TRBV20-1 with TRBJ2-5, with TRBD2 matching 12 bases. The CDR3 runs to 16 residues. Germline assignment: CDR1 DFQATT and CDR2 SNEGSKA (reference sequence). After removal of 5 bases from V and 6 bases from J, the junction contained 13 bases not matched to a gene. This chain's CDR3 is CSARILAGGPSKTQYF. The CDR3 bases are TGCAGTGCTCGGATCCTAGCGGGAGGGCCTAGTAAGACCCAGTACTTC.

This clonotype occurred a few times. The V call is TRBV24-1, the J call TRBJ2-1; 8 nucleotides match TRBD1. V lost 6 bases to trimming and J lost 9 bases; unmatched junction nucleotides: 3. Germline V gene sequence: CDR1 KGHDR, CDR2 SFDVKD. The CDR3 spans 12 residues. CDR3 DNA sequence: TGTGCCACCAGTTCCCAGGGGGCTGAGCAGTTCTTC. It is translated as CATSSQGAEQFF.

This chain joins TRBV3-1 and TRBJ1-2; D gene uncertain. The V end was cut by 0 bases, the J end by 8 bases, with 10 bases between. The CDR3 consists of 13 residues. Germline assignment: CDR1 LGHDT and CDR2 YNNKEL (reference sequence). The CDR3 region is CASSQEWGAGYTF. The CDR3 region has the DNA TGTGCCAGCAGCCAAGAATGGGGTGCAGGCTACACCTTC.

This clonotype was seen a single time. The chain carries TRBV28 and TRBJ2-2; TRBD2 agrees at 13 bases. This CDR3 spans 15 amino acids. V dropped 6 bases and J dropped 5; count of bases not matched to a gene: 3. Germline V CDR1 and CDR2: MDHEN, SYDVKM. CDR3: CASRGLAGRTGELFF. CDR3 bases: TGTGCCAGCAGGGGACTAGCGGGACGGACCGGGGAGCTGTTTTTT.

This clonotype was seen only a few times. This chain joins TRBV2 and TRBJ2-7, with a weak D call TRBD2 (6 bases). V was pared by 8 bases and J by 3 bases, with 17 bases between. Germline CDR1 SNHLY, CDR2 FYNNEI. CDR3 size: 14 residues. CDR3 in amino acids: CASGGASGFYEQYV. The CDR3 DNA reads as TGTGCCAGCGGCGGGGCCTCGGGTTTCTACGAGCAGTACGTC.

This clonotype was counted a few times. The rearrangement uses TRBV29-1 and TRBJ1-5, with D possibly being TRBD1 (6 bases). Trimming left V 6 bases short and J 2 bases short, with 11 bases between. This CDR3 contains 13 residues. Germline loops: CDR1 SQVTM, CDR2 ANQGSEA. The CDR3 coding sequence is TGCAGCGTGAGGGGGGTGGGCAATCAGCCCCAGCATTTT. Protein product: CSVRGVGNQPQHF.